This TCR beta chain was sequenced in a study of blood T cell repertoires in COVID-19. TCRdb keeps only in-frame clones here, not all; method: immunoSEQ multiplex PCR. Among some 120,000 clones, around 82% were seen once, and the ten largest hold 5.5% to 6.5%. Germline-derived CDR1 and CDR2 are SGHAT and FQDESV (reference sequence). Trimming took off 3 bases at V and 0 bases at J, with 5 bases between the two ends. This CDR3 is 13 amino acids long. The sample comprised peripheral blood. The chain has TRBV11-1 and TRBJ1-1; D unresolved. This clonotype was sampled from a man at least 80 years old with active or convalescent COVID-19. CDR3: CASSFQMNTEAFF. The DNA for the CDR3 is TGTGCCAGCAGCTTCCAGATGAACACTGAAGCTTTCTTT.